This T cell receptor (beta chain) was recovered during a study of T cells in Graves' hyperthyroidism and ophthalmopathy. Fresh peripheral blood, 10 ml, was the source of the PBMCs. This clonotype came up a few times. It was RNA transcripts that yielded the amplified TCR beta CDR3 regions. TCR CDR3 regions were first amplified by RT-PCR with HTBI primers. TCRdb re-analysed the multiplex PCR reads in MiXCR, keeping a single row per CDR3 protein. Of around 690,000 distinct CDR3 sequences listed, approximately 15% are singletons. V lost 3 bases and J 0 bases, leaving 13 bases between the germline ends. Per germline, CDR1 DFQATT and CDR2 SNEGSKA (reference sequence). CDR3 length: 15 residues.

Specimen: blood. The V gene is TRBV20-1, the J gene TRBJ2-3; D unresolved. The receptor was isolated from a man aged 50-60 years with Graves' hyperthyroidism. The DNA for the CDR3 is TGCAGTGCTAGGAGTGGCGCAGCTAGCACAGATACGCAGTATTTT. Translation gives CSARSGAASTDTQYF.